This record looks at one TCR beta chain sequence and its context. The antigen remains unidentified. Trimming shortened V by 4 bases and J by 4 bases, and 16 bases separated the two germline ends. CDR1 is LNHDA, CDR2 SQIVND, per germline (reference sequence). The CDR3 runs 15 residues. Sequenced by immunoSEQ multiplex PCR; TCRdb stores in-frame clones only, minus some. Among about 110,000 clones listed, almost 90% were seen once. These data originate in a study of Tregs in tolerant kidney transplant recipients. Study-level results: Nucleotide sequences could not be compared across some patients' samples due to primer changes. Validation in larger populations is needed because few patients were studied. This study did not directly address biological reproducibility. Donor-specific Treg expansion exceeded global Treg expansion in tolerant patients, suggesting antigen drive.

The material was CD4+ T cells from blood, obtained before the transplant. V usage is TRBV19 and J usage is TRBJ2-5; a weak D match, TRBD2 (6 bases). The sequence was obtained from a human donor who received a combined kidney and bone marrow transplant. CDR3 nucleotide sequence: TGTGCCAGTAGTAACGCTCCGGGGGTCGTAGAGACCCAGTACTTC. Amino acids: CASSNAPGVVETQYF.